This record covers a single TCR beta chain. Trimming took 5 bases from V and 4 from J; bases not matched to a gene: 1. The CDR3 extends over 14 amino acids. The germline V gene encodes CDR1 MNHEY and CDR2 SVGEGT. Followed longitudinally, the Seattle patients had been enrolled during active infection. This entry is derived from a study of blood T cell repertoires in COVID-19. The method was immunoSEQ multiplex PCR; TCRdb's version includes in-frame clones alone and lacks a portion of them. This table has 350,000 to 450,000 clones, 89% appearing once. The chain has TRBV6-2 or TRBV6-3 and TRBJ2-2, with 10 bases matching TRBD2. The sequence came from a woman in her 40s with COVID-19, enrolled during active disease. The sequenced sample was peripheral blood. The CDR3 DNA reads TGTGCCAGCAGTAGCGGGAGGGCCACCGGGGAGCTGTTTTTT. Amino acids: CASSSGRATGELFF.